These 3 T cell receptor beta chains originate from one sample sequenced in a study of T cell changes during pregnancy in multiple sclerosis. TCRdb's copy holds only in-frame clones and misses some; the assay was immunoSEQ multiplex PCR. The profile shows 40,000 to 50,000 clones, roughly nine tenths of them singletons. This sample comprised CD4+ T cells from peripheral blood mononuclear cells, obtained in the first trimester of pregnancy. The source of these receptors is a female donor with multiple sclerosis, enrolled in a pregnancy study.

V and J are TRBV5-6 and TRBJ2-3; 10 positions agree with TRBD2. Germline V CDR1 and CDR2: SGHDT, YYEEEE. CDR3 length equals 16 residues. V was pared by 0 bases and J by 0 bases, with 1 base of the junction left unmatched. Here the CDR3 reads CASSLATSGSTDTQYF. CDR3 DNA sequence: TGTGCCAGCAGCTTGGCGACTAGCGGGAGCACAGATACGCAGTATTTT. Full variable domain (missing parts from reference TRBV5-6 and TRBJ2-3): DAGVTQSPTHLIKTRGQQVTLRCSPKSGHDTVSWYQQALGQGPQFIFQYYEEEERQRGNFPDRFSGHQFPNYSSELNVNALLLGDSALYLCASSLATSGSTDTQYFGPGTRLTVL.

This chain joins TRBV7-8 and TRBJ2-3; 7 nucleotides line up with TRBD1. Germline V gene sequence: CDR1 SGHVS, CDR2 FQNEAQ. With 1 base clipped from V and 0 bases from J, the junction kept 10 bases outside the gene matches. The CDR3 is 18 residues long. The CDR3 nucleotides read TGTGCCAGCAGCTTAGTTATCACAGGGGCAGTGAGCACAGATACGCAGTATTTT. This sequence encodes CASSLVITGAVSTDTQYF. The entire variable domain, with the rest obtained from reference TRBV7-8 and TRBJ2-3, is as follows: GAGVSQSPRYKVAKRGQDVALRCDPISGHVSLFWYQQALGQGPEFLTYFQNEAQLDKSGLPSDRFFAERPEGSVSTLKIQRTQQEDSAVYLCASSLVITGAVSTDTQYFGPGTRLTVL.

The chain has TRBV5-4 and TRBJ2-7, with D unclear. CDR1 is SGHNT and CDR2 is YYREEE in the germline V gene (reference sequence). The CDR3 has 13 residues. Trimming cost V 3 bases and J 12 bases, with 19 bases left between them. CDR3 residues: CASSSYLEPSLYF. CDR3 in DNA: TGTGCCAGCAGCTCTTATTTGGAGCCGTCTTTGTACTTC.